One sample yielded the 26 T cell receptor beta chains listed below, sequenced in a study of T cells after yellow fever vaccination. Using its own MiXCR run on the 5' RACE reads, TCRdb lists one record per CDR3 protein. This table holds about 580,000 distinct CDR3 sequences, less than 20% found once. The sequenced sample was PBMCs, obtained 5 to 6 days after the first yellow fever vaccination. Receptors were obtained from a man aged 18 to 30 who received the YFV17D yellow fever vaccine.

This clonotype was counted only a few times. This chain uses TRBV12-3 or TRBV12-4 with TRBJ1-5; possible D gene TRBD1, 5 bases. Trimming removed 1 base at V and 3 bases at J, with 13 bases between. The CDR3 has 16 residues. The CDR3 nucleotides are TGTGCCAGCAGTTTAGTGTCCGGGACGGCCAATCAGCCCCAGCATTTT. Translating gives CASSLVSGTANQPQHF.

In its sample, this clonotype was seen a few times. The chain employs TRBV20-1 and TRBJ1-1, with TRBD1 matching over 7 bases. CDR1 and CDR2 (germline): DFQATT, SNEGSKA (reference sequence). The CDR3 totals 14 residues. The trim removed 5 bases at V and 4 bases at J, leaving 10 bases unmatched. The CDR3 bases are TGCAGTGCTCTCCTACAGGGGCCTGGCACTGAAGCTTTCTTT. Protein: CSALLQGPGTEAFF.

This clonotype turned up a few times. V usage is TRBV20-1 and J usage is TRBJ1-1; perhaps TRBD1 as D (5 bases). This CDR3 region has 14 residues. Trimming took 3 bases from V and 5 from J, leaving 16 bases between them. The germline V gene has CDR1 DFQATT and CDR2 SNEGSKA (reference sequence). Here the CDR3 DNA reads TGCAGTGCTAGGGAAGGAGAGGGGACTACTGAAGCTTTCTTT. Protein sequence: CSAREGEGTTEAFF.

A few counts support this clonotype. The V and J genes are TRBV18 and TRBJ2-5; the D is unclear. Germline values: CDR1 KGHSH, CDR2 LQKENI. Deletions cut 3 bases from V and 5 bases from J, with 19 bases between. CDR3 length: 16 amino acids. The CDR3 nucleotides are TGTGCCAGCTCACCGGGTTGGCCCCGGACGCAGGAGACCCAGTACTTC. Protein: CASSPGWPRTQETQYF.

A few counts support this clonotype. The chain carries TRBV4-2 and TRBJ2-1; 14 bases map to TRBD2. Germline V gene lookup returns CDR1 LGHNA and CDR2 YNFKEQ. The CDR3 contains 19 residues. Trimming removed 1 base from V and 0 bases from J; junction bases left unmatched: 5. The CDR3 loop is CASSQGGLAGGLSYNEQFF. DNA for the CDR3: TGTGCCAGCAGCCAAGGAGGACTAGCGGGGGGCCTCTCCTACAATGAGCAGTTCTTC.

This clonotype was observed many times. The CDR3, as DNA: TGTGCCAGCAGGACAGGATTGGTTACCGGGGAGCTGTTTTTT. Its translation is CASRTGLVTGELFF. V gene TRBV9 combines with J gene TRBJ2-2, with a tentative D call TRBD1 (6 bases). Trimming shortened V by 5 bases and J by 5 bases, and 13 bases separated the two germline ends. This CDR3 region has 14 residues. CDR1 and CDR2 (germline): SGDLS, YYNGEE. Full variable domain (rest looked up from reference TRBV9 and TRBJ2-2): DSGVTQTPKHLITATGQRVTLRCSPRSGDLSVYWYQQSLDQGLQFLIQYYNGEERAKGNILERFSAQQFPDLHSELNLSSLELGDSALYFCASRTGLVTGELFFGEGSRLTVL.

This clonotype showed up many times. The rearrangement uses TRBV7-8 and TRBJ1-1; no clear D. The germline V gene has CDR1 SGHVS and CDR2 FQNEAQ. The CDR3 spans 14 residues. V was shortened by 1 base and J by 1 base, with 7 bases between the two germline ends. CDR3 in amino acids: CASSLGIRNTEAFF. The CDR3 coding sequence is TGTGCCAGCAGCTTAGGCATAAGGAACACTGAAGCTTTCTTT.

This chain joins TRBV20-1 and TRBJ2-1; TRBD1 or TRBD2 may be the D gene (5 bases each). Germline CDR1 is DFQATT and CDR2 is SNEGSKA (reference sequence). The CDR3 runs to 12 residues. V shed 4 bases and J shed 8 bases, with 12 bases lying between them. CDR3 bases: TGCAGTGCTACAGGGACGGTCGATGAGCAGTTCTTC. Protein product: CSATGTVDEQFF.

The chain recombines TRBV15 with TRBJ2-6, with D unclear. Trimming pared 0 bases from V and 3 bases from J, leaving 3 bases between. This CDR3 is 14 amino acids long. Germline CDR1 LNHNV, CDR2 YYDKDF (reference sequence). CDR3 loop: CATSRDRGANVLTF. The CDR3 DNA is TGTGCCACCAGCAGAGATCGTGGGGCCAACGTCCTGACTTTC.

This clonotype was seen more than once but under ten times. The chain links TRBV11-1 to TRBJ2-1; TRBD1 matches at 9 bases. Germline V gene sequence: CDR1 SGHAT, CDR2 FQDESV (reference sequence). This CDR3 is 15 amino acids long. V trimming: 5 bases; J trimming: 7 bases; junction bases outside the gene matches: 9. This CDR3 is CASSPTQGARNEQFF. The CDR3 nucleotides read TGTGCCAGCAGCCCCACACAGGGGGCGCGGAATGAGCAGTTCTTC.

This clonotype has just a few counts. The CDR3 region is CASSLRQARLNTGELFF. CDR3 DNA sequence: TGCGCCAGCAGCTTGCGACAAGCAAGACTCAACACCGGGGAGCTGTTTTTT. The rearrangement uses TRBV5-1 and TRBJ2-2, with D hard to call. Trimming shortened V by 1 base and J by 2 bases, and 15 bases separated the two germline ends. CDR1 SGHRS and CDR2 YFSETQ come from the germline V gene. The CDR3 is 17 residues long. Combining the CDR3 with reference TRBV5-1 and TRBJ2-2 gives the whole variable domain KAGVTQTPRYLIKTRGQQVTLSCSPISGHRSVSWYQQTPGQGLQFLFEYFSETQRNKGNFPGRFSGRQFSNSRSEMNVSTLELGDSALYLCASSLRQARLNTGELFFGEGSRLTVL.

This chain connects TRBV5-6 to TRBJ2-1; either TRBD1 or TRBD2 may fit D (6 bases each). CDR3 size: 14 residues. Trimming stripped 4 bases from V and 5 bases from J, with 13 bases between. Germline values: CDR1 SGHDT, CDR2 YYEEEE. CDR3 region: CASSPGGRHNEQFF. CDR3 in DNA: TGTGCCAGCAGCCCCGGGGGCCGCCACAATGAGCAGTTCTTC.

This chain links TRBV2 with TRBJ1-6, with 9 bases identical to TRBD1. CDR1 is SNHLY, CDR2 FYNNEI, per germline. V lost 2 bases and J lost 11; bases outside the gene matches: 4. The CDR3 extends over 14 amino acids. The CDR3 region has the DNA TGTGCCAGCAGTGAAACAGGGGGCAGGGCACCCCTCCACTTT. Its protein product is CASSETGGRAPLHF. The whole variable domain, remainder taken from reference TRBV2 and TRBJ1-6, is EPEVTQTPSHQVTQMGQEVILRCVPISNHLYFYWYRQILGQKVEFLVSFYNNEISEKSEIFDDQFSVERPDGSNFTLKIRSTKLEDSAMYFCASSETGGRAPLHFGNGTRLTVT.

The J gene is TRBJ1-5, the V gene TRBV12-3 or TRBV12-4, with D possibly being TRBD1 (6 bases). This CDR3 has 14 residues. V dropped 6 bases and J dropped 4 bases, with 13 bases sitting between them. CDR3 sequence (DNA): TGTGCCAGCAGCCCCAACAGGGTGAATCAGCCCCAGCATTTT. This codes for CASSPNRVNQPQHF.

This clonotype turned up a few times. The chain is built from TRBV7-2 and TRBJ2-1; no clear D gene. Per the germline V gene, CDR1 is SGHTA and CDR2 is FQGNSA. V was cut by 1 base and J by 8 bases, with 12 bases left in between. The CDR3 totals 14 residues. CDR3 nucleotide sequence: TGTGCCAGCAGCTTAGGATTTGGCTTGGATGAGCAGTTCTTC. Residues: CASSLGFGLDEQFF.

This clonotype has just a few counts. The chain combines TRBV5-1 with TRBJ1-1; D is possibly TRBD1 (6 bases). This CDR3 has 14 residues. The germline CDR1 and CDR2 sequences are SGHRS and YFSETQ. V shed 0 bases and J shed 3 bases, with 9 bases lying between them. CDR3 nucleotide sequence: TGCGCCAGCAGCTTGGCAGGGGCGGACACTGAAGCTTTCTTT. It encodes CASSLAGADTEAFF.

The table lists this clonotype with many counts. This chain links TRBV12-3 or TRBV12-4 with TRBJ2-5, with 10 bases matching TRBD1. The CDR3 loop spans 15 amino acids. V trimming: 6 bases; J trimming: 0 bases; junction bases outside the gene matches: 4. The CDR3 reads CASSPGQGYQETQYF. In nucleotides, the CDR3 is TGTGCCAGCAGCCCGGGACAGGGGTACCAAGAGACCCAGTACTTC.

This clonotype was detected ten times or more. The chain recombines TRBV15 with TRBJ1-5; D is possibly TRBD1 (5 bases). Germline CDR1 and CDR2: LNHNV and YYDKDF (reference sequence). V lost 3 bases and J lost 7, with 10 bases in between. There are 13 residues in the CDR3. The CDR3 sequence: CATSRGGIQPQHF. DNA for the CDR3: TGTGCCACCAGCAGGGGGGGGATCCAGCCCCAGCATTTT.

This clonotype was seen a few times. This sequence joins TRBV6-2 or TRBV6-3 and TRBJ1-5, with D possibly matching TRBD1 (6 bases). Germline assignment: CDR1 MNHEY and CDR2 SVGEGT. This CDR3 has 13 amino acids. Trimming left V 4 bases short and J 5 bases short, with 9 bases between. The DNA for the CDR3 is TGTGCCAGCAGTTTCTCAGGGGATCAGCCCCAGCATTTT. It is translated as CASSFSGDQPQHF.

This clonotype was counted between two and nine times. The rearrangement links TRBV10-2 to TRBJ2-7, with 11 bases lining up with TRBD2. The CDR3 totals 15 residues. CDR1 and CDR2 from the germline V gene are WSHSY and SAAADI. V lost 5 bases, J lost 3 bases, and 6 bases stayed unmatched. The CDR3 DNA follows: TGCGCCAGCAGTTTTCTAGCGGGGGGCAACTACGAGCAGTACGTC. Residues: CASSFLAGGNYEQYV.

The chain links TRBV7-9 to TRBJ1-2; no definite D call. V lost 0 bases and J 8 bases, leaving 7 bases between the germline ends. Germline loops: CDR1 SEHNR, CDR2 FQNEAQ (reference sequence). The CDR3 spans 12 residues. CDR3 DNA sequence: TGTGCCAGCAGCTTAGCGCTGCCCGGCTACACCTTC. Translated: CASSLALPGYTF.

CDR3 in DNA: TGCGCCAGCAGGCCCGGGACAGGGTTAGATACGCAGTATTTT. Its protein is CASRPGTGLDTQYF. This rearrangement joins TRBV5-1 to TRBJ2-3, with 9 positions matching TRBD1. Germline assignment: CDR1 SGHRS and CDR2 YFSETQ. The ends lost 5 bases at V and 5 bases at J; junction bases unmatched: 6. The CDR3 is made up of 14 amino acids.

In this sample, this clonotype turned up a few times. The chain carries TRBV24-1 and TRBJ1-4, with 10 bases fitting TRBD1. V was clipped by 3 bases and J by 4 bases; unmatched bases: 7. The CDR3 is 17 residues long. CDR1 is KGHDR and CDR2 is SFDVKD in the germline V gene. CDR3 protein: CATSDHRDRGGNEKLFF. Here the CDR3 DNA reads TGTGCCACCAGTGATCATCGGGACAGGGGAGGTAATGAAAAACTGTTTTTT.

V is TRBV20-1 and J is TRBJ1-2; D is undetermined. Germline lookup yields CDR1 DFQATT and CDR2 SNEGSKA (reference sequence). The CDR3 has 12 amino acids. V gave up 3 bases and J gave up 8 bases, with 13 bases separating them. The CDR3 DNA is TGCAGTGCTAGTAGGACGCAGGAGGGCTACACCTTC. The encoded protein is CSASRTQEGYTF.

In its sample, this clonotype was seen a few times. CDR3 sequence (DNA): TGCGCCAGCAGCCAAGGTGCTGTAGGACTAGCTGAATACCTAGCCAAAAACATTCAGTACTTC. Translated: CASSQGAVGLAEYLAKNIQYF. This chain joins TRBV4-1 and TRBJ2-4; 8 bases line up with TRBD2. The germline V gene encodes CDR1 MGHRA and CDR2 YSYEKL. Trimming took 1 base from V and 0 from J; bases not matched to a gene: 17. The CDR3 length is 21 residues.

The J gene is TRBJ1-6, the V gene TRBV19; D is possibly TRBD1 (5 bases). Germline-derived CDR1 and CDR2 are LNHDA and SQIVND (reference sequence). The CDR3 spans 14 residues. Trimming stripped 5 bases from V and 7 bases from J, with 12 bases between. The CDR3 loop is CASSQQGFNSPLHF. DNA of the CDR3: TGTGCCAGTAGTCAGCAGGGATTCAATTCACCCCTCCACTTT.